What follows is one TCR beta chain and its context. The sample originates from a study of blood T cell repertoires in COVID-19. Study as a whole: The study drew acute and convalescent COVID-19 samples from the United States, Italy and Spain. The analysed material was cDNA or gDNA that came from T cells, B-cell-depleted T cells, or PBMCs.

Per the study methods: Nucleated cell number was recorded as an estimate derived from reference gene primer amplification. The assay was immunoSEQ multiplex PCR, and TCRdb's table has in-frame clones only and misses some. That table gives V, J and clone size, and the DNA gave D and trimming. This sample yields 430,000 or so clones, of which roughly 89% are seen a single time; roughly 0.84% belongs to the top ten. Recruited during active infection, patients (from Seattle) were subsequently followed longitudinally. CDR3 length: 11 amino acids. CDR1 and CDR2 (germline): GTSNPN, SVGIG (reference sequence). Deletions cut 0 bases from V and 11 bases from J, with 7 bases between.

The chain combines TRBV30 with TRBJ1-4; D is unclear. Sequencing was performed on peripheral blood. This TCR was sampled from a man younger than 35 with COVID-19, enrolled during active disease. CDR3: CAWSVGRKLFF. CDR3 nucleotides: TGTGCCTGGAGTGTAGGGAGGAAACTGTTTTTT.